This is a list of T cell receptor beta chains from one sample in a study of T cell repertoires in cytomegalovirus infection. Each CDR3 protein is one row after TCRdb ran MiXCR on the reads. The table records around 120,000 distinct CDR3 sequences, approximately 9.2% of them present only once. The sample taken for sequencing was PBMCs. The receptors derive from a human donor in good health (CMV status not recorded). Some clones in this sample may be carry-over from other donors' samples. Each CDR3 is given with its conserved first and last residue. Fields, in order: V gene, clone size, D gene, J gene, CDR3 DNA, CDR3 protein. A D gene is named only where the DNA matches it firmly. Only some rows state a clone size, as once, few, many or a class for expanded clones.

V gene: TRBV7-8
clone size: many
D gene: TRBD1
J gene: TRBJ2-1
CDR3 DNA: TGTGCCAGCAGCTTCGGGACAGGGGTGTTCAATGAGCAGTTCTTC
CDR3 protein: CASSFGTGVFNEQFF

V gene: TRBV12-3/TRBV12-4
clone size: many
D gene: NA
J gene: TRBJ2-3
CDR3 DNA: TGTGCCAGCTCACTATTCACAGATACGCAGTATTTT
CDR3 protein: CASSLFTDTQYF

V gene: TRBV6-1
clone size: many
D gene: NA
J gene: TRBJ1-1
CDR3 DNA: TGTGCCAGGACGGGGGAATCGACTGAAGCTTTCTTT
CDR3 protein: CARTGESTEAFF

V gene: TRBV29-1
clone size: few
D gene: NA
J gene: TRBJ2-3
CDR3 DNA: TGCAGCGTTGAGATCACAGATACGCAGTATTTT
CDR3 protein: CSVEITDTQYF

V gene: TRBV28
clone size: many
D gene: NA
J gene: TRBJ1-3
CDR3 DNA: TGTGCCAGCAGTTTACCCGGGACTGGAAACACCATATATTTT
CDR3 protein: CASSLPGTGNTIYF

V gene: TRBV7-3
clone size: many
D gene: TRBD2
J gene: TRBJ2-7
CDR3 DNA: TGTGCCAGCAGCCCCGATGGGACTAGCGGGAGGTACGAGCAGTACTTC
CDR3 protein: CASSPDGTSGRYEQYF

V gene: TRBV14
clone size: many
D gene: NA
J gene: TRBJ2-5
CDR3 DNA: TGTGCCAGCAGCCAAGGGTACCAAGAGACCCAGTACTTC
CDR3 protein: CASSQGYQETQYF

V gene: TRBV12-3/TRBV12-4
clone size: many
D gene: NA
J gene: TRBJ2-5
CDR3 DNA: TGTGCCAGCACACGGAGGGGACCGATGTACCAAGAGACCCAGTACTTC
CDR3 protein: CASTRRGPMYQETQYF

V gene: TRBV20-1
clone size: NA
D gene: TRBD2
J gene: TRBJ2-7
CDR3 DNA: TGCAGTGCTAGAGGCGTAGCGGGGGGGCAGTACGAGCAGTACTTC
CDR3 protein: CSARGVAGGQYEQYF

V gene: TRBV7-2
clone size: many
D gene: NA
J gene: TRBJ2-5
CDR3 DNA: TGTGCCAGCAGCCTATCGGCGGGGATCCAAGAGACCCAGTACTTC
CDR3 protein: CASSLSAGIQETQYF

V gene: TRBV29-1
clone size: many
D gene: NA
J gene: TRBJ2-3
CDR3 DNA: TGCAGCGGTGGCCGTGCACTCGGAGATACGCAGTATTTT
CDR3 protein: CSGGRALGDTQYF

V gene: TRBV29-1
clone size: many
D gene: TRBD1
J gene: TRBJ1-2
CDR3 DNA: TGCAGCGTCCGGACAGGGGATTCGGGCTACACCTTC
CDR3 protein: CSVRTGDSGYTF

V gene: TRBV7-2
clone size: many
D gene: TRBD2
J gene: TRBJ2-3
CDR3 DNA: TGTGCCAGCAGCTTAGATGCCAGACTAGCGGGAGCCCCAGATACGCAGTATTTT
CDR3 protein: CASSLDARLAGAPDTQYF

V gene: TRBV7-9
clone size: many
D gene: NA
J gene: TRBJ2-7
CDR3 DNA: TGTGCCAGCAGCCCCAGGGTGGGCAGACCCTGGCAGCAGTACTTC
CDR3 protein: CASSPRVGRPWQQYF

V gene: TRBV5-5
clone size: many
D gene: TRBD2
J gene: TRBJ2-1
CDR3 DNA: TGTGCCAGCAGCTTGGCCTGGAGCGGGGGTACTTGGAATGAGCAGTTCTTC
CDR3 protein: CASSLAWSGGTWNEQFF

V gene: TRBV2
clone size: many
D gene: NA
J gene: TRBJ1-1
CDR3 DNA: TGTGCCAGCAGTGGATCGGGTTTCGGGACTGAAGCTTTCTTT
CDR3 protein: CASSGSGFGTEAFF

V gene: TRBV4-1
clone size: many
D gene: NA
J gene: TRBJ1-2
CDR3 DNA: TGCGCCAGCAGCCCAGGCGAAGACAGGAGCTATGGCTACACCTTC
CDR3 protein: CASSPGEDRSYGYTF

V gene: TRBV7-2
clone size: many
D gene: NA
J gene: TRBJ1-2
CDR3 DNA: TGTGCCAGCAGCTTAGGGGACGGAAATGGCTACACCTTC
CDR3 protein: CASSLGDGNGYTF

V gene: TRBV11-2
clone size: many
D gene: NA
J gene: TRBJ1-5
CDR3 DNA: TGTGCCAGCAGTTTTGGGGGGGATCAGCCCCAGCATTTT
CDR3 protein: CASSFGGDQPQHF

V gene: TRBV20-1
clone size: many
D gene: NA
J gene: TRBJ2-1
CDR3 DNA: TGCAGTGCCCCGCAAGACAGAATTTACAATGAGCAGTTCTTC
CDR3 protein: CSAPQDRIYNEQFF

V gene: TRBV19
clone size: few
D gene: NA
J gene: TRBJ1-2
CDR3 DNA: TGTGCCAGTAGTATTGGGAGCCCGACGAACTATGGCTACACCTTC
CDR3 protein: CASSIGSPTNYGYTF

V gene: TRBV20-1
clone size: NA
D gene: NA
J gene: TRBJ1-1
CDR3 DNA: TGCAGTGCTAGCGGGAGGGGGAACTCTGAAGCTTTCTTT
CDR3 protein: CSASGRGNSEAFF

V gene: TRBV2
clone size: many
D gene: TRBD1
J gene: TRBJ2-2
CDR3 DNA: TGTGCCAGCAGTGTTGACAGGGGGACCGGGGAGCTGTTTTTT
CDR3 protein: CASSVDRGTGELFF

V gene: TRBV19
clone size: many
D gene: NA
J gene: TRBJ2-1
CDR3 DNA: TGTGCCAGTAGTCCCGTTTACAATGAGCAGTTCTTC
CDR3 protein: CASSPVYNEQFF

V gene: TRBV6-1
clone size: many
D gene: NA
J gene: TRBJ1-5
CDR3 DNA: TGTGCCAGCAGTGAAAGGTCCGCACAAATACAGCCCCAGCATTTT
CDR3 protein: CASSERSAQIQPQHF

V gene: TRBV9
clone size: few
D gene: NA
J gene: TRBJ1-4
CDR3 DNA: TGTGCCAGCAGCCCCCAAGCCAGGGCGGATGAAAAACTGTTTTTT
CDR3 protein: CASSPQARADEKLFF

V gene: TRBV7-2
clone size: many
D gene: NA
J gene: TRBJ2-1
CDR3 DNA: TGTGCCAGCAGCTTACGGGGGGCCTCCTACAATGAGCAGTTCTTC
CDR3 protein: CASSLRGASYNEQFF

V gene: TRBV28
clone size: many
D gene: TRBD1
J gene: TRBJ1-5
CDR3 DNA: TGTGCCAGCAGTTTCCTTACAGGGGGGGACCAGCCCCAGCATTTT
CDR3 protein: CASSFLTGGDQPQHF

V gene: TRBV24-1
clone size: few
D gene: NA
J gene: TRBJ2-1
CDR3 DNA: TGTGCCACCAGTGATCCCGGGACATCCTACAATGAGCAGTTCTTC
CDR3 protein: CATSDPGTSYNEQFF

V gene: TRBV19
clone size: many
D gene: NA
J gene: TRBJ1-1
CDR3 DNA: TGTGCCAGTAGTATATCGACGGGGAACACTGAAGCTTTCTTT
CDR3 protein: CASSISTGNTEAFF

V gene: TRBV5-6
clone size: NA
D gene: TRBD2
J gene: TRBJ2-5
CDR3 DNA: TGTGCCAGCAGCGCGAGCGGGGGGTCACAAGAGACCCAGTACTTC
CDR3 protein: CASSASGGSQETQYF

V gene: TRBV20-1
clone size: many
D gene: TRBD1
J gene: TRBJ1-3
CDR3 DNA: TGCAGTGTCCAGGACAGGGGAGGTGGAAACACCATATATTTT
CDR3 protein: CSVQDRGGGNTIYF

V gene: TRBV2
clone size: NA
D gene: NA
J gene: TRBJ2-1
CDR3 DNA: NA
CDR3 protein: CASSSAARPTNEQFF

V gene: TRBV18
clone size: many
D gene: TRBD1
J gene: TRBJ2-1
CDR3 DNA: TGTGCCAGCTCTCTCTTCGGACAGGGAATCAATGAGCAGTTCTTC
CDR3 protein: CASSLFGQGINEQFF